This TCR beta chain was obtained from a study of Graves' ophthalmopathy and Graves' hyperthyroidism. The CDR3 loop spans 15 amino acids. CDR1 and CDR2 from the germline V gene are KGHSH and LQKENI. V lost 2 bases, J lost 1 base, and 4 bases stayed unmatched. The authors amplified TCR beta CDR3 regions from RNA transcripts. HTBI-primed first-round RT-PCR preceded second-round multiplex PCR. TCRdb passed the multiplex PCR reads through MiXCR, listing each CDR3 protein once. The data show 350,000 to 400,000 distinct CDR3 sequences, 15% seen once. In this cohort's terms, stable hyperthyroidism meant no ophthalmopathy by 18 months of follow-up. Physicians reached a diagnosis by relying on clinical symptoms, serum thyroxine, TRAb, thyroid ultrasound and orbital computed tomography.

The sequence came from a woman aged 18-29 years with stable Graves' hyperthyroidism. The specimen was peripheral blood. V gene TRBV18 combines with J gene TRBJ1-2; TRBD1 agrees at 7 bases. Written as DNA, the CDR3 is TGTGCCAGCTCACCAACGGGACAGCTTAACTATGGCTACACCTTC. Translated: CASSPTGQLNYGYTF.